Below, one TCR beta chain is given with its context. Its antigen is as yet unknown. CDR3 length: 15 amino acids. V trimming: 5 bases; J trimming: 1 base; junction bases outside the gene matches: 6. The germline V gene encodes CDR1 MDHEN and CDR2 SYDVKM. The sample originates from a study of T cells in localized non-small cell lung cancer. Method: immunoSEQ multiplex PCR; TCRdb's copy keeps in-frame clones and lacks some. This table has about 5,100 clones, 40% to 55% appearing once. General study findings and limits: Multi-region tumor sequencing was not done, so intratumor heterogeneity could not be excluded.

This specimen was lung tumor tissue, taken before any cancer treatment. The origin of this receptor is a man aged 35 to 70 with stage I lung adenocarcinoma. The rearrangement links TRBV28 to TRBJ1-1; 8 bases are shared with TRBD1. The CDR3 DNA is TGTGCCAGCAGTCCCGGTGGACAGGGGAACACTGAAGCTTTCTTT. Translated, it gives CASSPGGQGNTEAFF.